This passage covers 5 T cell receptor beta chains from one sample sequenced in a study of cytomegalovirus exposure and HLA in healthy donors. A multiplex PCR was run with 60 Vbeta primers and 13 Jbeta primers. Method: immunoSEQ multiplex PCR; TCRdb's copy keeps in-frame clones and lacks some. The table has about 130,000 clones, 77% seen once; the top ten hold around 2%. Sample: PBMCs. These receptors originate from a man aged 30-40 years in good health and CMV-seronegative.

Only a few counts were recorded for this clone. Other DNA sequences within the sample encode an identical CDR3. The rearrangement joins TRBV27 to TRBJ1-5; D is perhaps TRBD1 (5 bases). V lost 3 bases and J lost 1, with 7 bases in between. The germline V gene encodes CDR1 MNHEY and CDR2 SMNVEV (reference sequence). The CDR3 runs 14 residues. The CDR3 DNA reads TGTGCCAGCAGTTTTTCAGGGAGCAATCAGCCCCAGCATTTT. Translation: CASSFSGSNQPQHF.

This sequence joins TRBV4-1 and TRBJ1-2, with a tentative D call TRBD1 (6 bases). V lost 1 base to trimming and J lost 0 bases, with 15 bases between them. This CDR3 has 17 amino acids. Germline CDR1 and CDR2: MGHRA and YSYEKL. CDR3: CASSQGVGGASNYGYTF. In DNA form, the CDR3 reads TGCGCCAGCAGCCAAGGGGTGGGGGGGGCTTCTAACTATGGCTACACCTTC.

This chain uses TRBV2 with TRBJ2-2; 8 bases are a match to TRBD1. The CDR3 contains 14 residues. The V segment lost 3 bases and the J segment 3 bases; nucleotides outside the gene matches: 0. Germline V gives CDR1 SNHLY, CDR2 FYNNEI. The CDR3 DNA reads as TGTGCCAGCAGTGAGACAGGGGACACCGGGGAGCTGTTTTTT. Amino acid sequence: CASSETGDTGELFF. The full variable domain, with the rest looked up from reference TRBV2 and TRBJ2-2, is EPEVTQTPSHQVTQMGQEVILRCVPISNHLYFYWYRQILGQKVEFLVSFYNNEISEKSEIFDDQFSVERPDGSNFTLKIRSTKLEDSAMYFCASSETGDTGELFFGEGSRLTVL.

This clone was found a few times. The CDR3 sequence: CASSEDSSGANVLTF. The DNA of the CDR3 is TGTGCCAGCAGTGAAGACAGCTCTGGGGCCAACGTCCTGACTTTC. The gene calls are TRBV6-1 and TRBJ2-6; D not certain. The V and J ends lost 1 base and 0 bases respectively, with 4 bases between them. The germline V gene encodes CDR1 MNHNS and CDR2 SASEGT. The CDR3 consists of 15 residues.

The V gene is TRBV4-1, the J gene TRBJ2-7; 7 bases line up with TRBD2. Trimming removed 6 bases from V and 0 bases from J; junction bases left unmatched: 8. The germline CDR1 and CDR2 sequences are MGHRA and YSYEKL. The CDR3 sequence is 15 residues long. CDR3 nucleotide sequence: TGCGCCAGCAGGCTTGTGGCTAGCGGCTCCTACGAGCAGTACTTC. This encodes CASRLVASGSYEQYF.